This T cell receptor beta chain came from a study of cytomegalovirus exposure and HLA in healthy donors. Study-wide findings and caveats: Later examination showed HLA-associated TCR beta chains had greater clonal expansion than equally common others.

The PCR used 60 Vbeta and 13 Jbeta primers. Using immunoSEQ multiplex PCR, the repertoire was profiled, and TCRdb retains in-frame clones only, with some absent. The data show about 160,000 clones, roughly 80% seen once. This clone was observed a few times. Its antigen remains unidentified. Sequencing used PBMCs. The receptor was isolated from a female donor in good health and CMV-seronegative.

DNA for the CDR3: TGTGCCAGCAGCCGAGGTGTCCCTGCCTTCTATGGCTACACCTTC. It translates to CASSRGVPAFYGYTF. The V and J genes are TRBV7-9 and TRBJ1-2; the D is unclear. Trimming left V 5 bases short and J 4 bases short, with 17 bases between. The germline V gene encodes CDR1 SEHNR and CDR2 FQNEAQ (reference sequence). The CDR3 loop spans 15 amino acids.